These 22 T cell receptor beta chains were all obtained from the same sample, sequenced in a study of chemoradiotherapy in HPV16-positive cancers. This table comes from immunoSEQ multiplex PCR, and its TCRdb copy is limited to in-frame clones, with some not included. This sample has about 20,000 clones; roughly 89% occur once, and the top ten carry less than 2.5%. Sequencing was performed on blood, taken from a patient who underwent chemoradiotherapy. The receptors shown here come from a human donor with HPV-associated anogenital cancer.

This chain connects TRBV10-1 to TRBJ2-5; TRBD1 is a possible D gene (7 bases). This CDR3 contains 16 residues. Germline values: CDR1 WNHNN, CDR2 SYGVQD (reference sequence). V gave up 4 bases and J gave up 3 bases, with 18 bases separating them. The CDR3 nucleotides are TGCGCCAGCAGTGGATCCAGGGGGGTCTCTAAAGAGACCCAGTACTTC. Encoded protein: CASSGSRGVSKETQYF.

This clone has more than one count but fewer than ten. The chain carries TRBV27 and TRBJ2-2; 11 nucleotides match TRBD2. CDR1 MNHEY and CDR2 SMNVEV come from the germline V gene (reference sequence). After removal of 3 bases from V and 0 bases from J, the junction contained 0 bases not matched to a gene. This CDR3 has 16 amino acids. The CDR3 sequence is CASSFSGGANTGELFF. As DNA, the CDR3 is TGTGCCAGCAGTTTTAGCGGGGGGGCGAACACCGGGGAGCTGTTTTTT.

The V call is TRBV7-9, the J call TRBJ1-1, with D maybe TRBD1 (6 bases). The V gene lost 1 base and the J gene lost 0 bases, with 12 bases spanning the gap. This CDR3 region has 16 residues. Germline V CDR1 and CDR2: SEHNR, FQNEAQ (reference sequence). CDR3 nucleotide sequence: TGTGCCAGCAGCTTAGATGCGGGGGCCTTGAACACTGAAGCTTTCTTT. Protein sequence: CASSLDAGALNTEAFF.

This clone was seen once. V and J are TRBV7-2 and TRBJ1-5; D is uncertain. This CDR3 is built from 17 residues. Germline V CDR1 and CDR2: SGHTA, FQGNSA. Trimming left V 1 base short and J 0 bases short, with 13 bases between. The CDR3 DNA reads TGTGCCAGCAGCTTAGTAGGGCAGGAAGATAGCAATCAGCCCCAGCATTTT. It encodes CASSLVGQEDSNQPQHF.

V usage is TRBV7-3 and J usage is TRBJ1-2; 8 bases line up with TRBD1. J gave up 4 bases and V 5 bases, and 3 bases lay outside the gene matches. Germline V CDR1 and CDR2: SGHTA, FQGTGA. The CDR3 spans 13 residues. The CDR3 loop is CASSPGQGYGYTF. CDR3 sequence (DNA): TGTGCCAGCAGCCCCGGACAGGGCTATGGCTACACCTTC.

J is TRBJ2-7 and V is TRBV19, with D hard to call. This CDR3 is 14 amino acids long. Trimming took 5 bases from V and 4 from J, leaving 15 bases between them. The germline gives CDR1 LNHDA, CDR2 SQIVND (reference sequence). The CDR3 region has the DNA TGTGCCAGTAGTGTTGACACGGGTTCTTACGAGCAGTACTTC. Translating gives CASSVDTGSYEQYF.

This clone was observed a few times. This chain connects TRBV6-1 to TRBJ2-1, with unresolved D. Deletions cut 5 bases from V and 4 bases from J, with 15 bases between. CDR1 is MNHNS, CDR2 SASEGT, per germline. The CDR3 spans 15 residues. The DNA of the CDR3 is TGTGCCAGCAGTATCTGGGGTGAAAATTACAATGAGCAGTTCTTC. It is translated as CASSIWGENYNEQFF.

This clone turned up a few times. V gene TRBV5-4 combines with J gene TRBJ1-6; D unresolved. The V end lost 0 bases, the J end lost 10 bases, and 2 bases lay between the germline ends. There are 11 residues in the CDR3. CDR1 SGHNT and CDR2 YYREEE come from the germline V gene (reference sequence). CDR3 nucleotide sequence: TGTGCCAGCAGCTTGGCATCACCCCTCCACTTT. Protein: CASSLASPLHF.

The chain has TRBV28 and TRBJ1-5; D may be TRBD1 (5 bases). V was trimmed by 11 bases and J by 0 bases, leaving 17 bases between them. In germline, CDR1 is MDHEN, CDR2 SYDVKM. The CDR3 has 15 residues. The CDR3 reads CASFWGRNSNQPQHF. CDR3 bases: TGTGCCTCCTTCTGGGGACGGAATAGCAATCAGCCCCAGCATTTT.

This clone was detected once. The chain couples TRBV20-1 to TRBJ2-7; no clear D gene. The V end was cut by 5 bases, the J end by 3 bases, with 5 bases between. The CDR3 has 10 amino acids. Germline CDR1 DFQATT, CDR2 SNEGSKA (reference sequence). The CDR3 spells CSAHNYEQYF. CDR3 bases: TGCAGTGCTCACAACTACGAGCAGTACTTC.

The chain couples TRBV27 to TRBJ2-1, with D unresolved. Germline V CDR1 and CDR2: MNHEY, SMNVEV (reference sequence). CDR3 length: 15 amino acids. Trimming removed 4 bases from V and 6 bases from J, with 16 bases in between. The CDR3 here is CASSSPDRWSNEQFF. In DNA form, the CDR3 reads TGTGCCAGCAGTTCCCCGGACCGTTGGTCCAATGAGCAGTTCTTC.

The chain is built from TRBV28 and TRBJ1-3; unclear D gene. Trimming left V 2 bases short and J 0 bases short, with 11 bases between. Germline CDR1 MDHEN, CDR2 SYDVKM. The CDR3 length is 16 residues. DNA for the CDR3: TGTGCCAGCAGTTTAGTTGCCGCAAGCTCTGGAAACACCATATATTTT. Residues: CASSLVAASSGNTIYF.

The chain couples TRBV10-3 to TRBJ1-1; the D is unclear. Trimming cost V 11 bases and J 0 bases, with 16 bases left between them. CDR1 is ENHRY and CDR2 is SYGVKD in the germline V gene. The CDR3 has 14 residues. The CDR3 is CASANRVMNTEAFF. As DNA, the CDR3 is TGTGCCTCCGCGAATCGGGTCATGAACACTGAAGCTTTCTTT.

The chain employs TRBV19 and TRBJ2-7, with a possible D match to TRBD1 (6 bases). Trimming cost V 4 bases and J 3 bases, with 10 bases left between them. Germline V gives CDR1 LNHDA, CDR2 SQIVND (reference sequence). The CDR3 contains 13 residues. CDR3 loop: CASSKWTDYEQYF. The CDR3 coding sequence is TGTGCCAGTAGTAAATGGACAGACTACGAGCAGTACTTC.

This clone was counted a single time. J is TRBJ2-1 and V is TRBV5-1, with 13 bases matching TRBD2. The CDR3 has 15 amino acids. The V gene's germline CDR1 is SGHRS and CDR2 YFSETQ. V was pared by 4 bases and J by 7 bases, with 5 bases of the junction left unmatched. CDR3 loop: CASSQLAGGWNEQFF. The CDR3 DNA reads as TGCGCCAGCAGCCAACTAGCGGGAGGGTGGAATGAGCAGTTCTTC.

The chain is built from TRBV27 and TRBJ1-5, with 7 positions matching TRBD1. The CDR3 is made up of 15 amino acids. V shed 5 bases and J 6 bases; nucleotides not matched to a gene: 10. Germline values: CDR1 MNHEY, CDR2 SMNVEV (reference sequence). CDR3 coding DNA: TGTGCCAGCAGTATTATTGGACAGGCCCGTCAGCCCCAGCATTTT. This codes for CASSIIGQARQPQHF.

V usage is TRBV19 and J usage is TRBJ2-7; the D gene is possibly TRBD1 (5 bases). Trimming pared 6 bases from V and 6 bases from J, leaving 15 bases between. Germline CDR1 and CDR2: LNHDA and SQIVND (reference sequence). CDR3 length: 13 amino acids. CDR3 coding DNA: TGTGCCAGTAGCCCCCAGGGATTGGGCGAGCAGTACTTC. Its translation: CASSPQGLGEQYF.

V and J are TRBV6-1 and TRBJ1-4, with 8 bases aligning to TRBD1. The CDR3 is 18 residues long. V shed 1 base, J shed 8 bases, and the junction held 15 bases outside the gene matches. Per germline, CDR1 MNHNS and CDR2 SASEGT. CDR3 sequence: CASSEGWTGWGVEEKLFF. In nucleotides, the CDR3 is TGTGCCAGCAGTGAAGGTTGGACAGGGTGGGGGGTTGAGGAAAAACTGTTTTTT.

As DNA, the CDR3 is TGTGCCATCAGTGAGGTCGGGGATCCCTACGAGCAGTACTTC. This sequence encodes CAISEVGDPYEQYF. V gene TRBV10-3 combines with J gene TRBJ2-7, with D perhaps TRBD2 (5 bases). Germline CDR1 ENHRY, CDR2 SYGVKD. CDR3 length: 14 amino acids. Trimming stripped 2 bases from V and 2 bases from J, with 10 bases between.

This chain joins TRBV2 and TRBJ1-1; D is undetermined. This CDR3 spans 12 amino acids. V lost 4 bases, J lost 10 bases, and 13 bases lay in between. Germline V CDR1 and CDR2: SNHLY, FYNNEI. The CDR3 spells CASSVGSLRAFF. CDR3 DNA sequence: TGTGCCAGCAGTGTGGGGAGCTTAAGAGCTTTCTTT.

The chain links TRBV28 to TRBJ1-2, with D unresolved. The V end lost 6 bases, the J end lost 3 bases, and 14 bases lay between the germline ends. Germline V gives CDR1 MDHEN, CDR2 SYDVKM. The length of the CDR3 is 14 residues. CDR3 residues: CASRPPGRDYGYTF. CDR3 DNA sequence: TGTGCCAGCAGACCCCCGGGCCGGGACTATGGCTACACCTTC.

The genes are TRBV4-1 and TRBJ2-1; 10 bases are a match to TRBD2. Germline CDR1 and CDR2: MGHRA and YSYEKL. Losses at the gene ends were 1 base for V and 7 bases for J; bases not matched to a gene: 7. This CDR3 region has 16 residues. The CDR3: CASSQAGLAQGNEQFF. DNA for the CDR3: TGCGCCAGCAGCCAAGCGGGACTAGCGCAGGGTAATGAGCAGTTCTTC.